Presented here are 4 T cell receptor beta chains from one specimen sequenced in a study of T cell changes during pregnancy in multiple sclerosis (dated by TCRdb to the late 2010s). Library prep was done by the immunoSEQ multiplex PCR assay. Here the immuneACCESS table is served through TCRdb, limited to in-frame sequences with V and J called. Missing clones are a known gap in these copies; in checked studies unresolved V genes cover under half, and the rest lacks a known reason. Recorded for this sample are some 52,000 clones; roughly 92% of them occurred a single time. Roughly 0.23% of the sample is held by the ten biggest clonotypes. The sequences come from CD4+ T cells from peripheral blood mononuclear cells, collected in the third trimester of pregnancy. The receptors here all came from a female donor with multiple sclerosis, enrolled in a pregnancy study.

J is TRBJ2-7 and V is TRBV29-1; 7 bases match TRBD2. Per the germline V gene, CDR1 is SQVTM and CDR2 is ANQGSEA. The CDR3 sequence is 15 residues long. Unmatched junction bases numbered 10, after V lost 4 bases and J lost 1 base. CDR3 DNA: TGCAGCGTTGCCGGGGGGAGGTTTCCTTCCTACGAGCAGTACTTC. Amino acids: CSVAGGRFPSYEQYF.

The J gene is TRBJ2-5, the V gene TRBV15; no clear D. Germline CDR1 LNHNV, CDR2 YYDKDF (reference sequence). This CDR3 contains 17 residues. V lost 0 bases, J lost 2 bases, and 16 bases lay in between. The CDR3 DNA sequence: TGTGCCACCAGCAGAGATACGGCGGCCACCTTACAAGAGACCCAGTACTTC. Translated: CATSRDTAATLQETQYF.

The V call is TRBV30, the J call TRBJ2-1, with 12 positions matching TRBD2. V was pared by 4 bases and J by 9 bases, with 13 bases of the junction left unmatched. The germline V gene has CDR1 GTSNPN and CDR2 SVGIG (reference sequence). CDR3 length: 16 residues. The CDR3 coding sequence is TGTGCCTGGAACCGATTGACTAGCGGGAGTTTTGGTGAGCAGTTCTTC. It yields the protein CAWNRLTSGSFGEQFF.

The chain has TRBV25-1 and TRBJ2-5; TRBD1 aligns across 12 bases. Germline V gene data show CDR1 as MGHDK and CDR2 as SYGVNS. With V trimmed by 8 bases and J by 2 bases, 9 bases remained unmatched. The CDR3 consists of 16 residues. CDR3 amino acids: CASGTGGAMGQETQYF. The CDR3 coding sequence is TGTGCCAGCGGGACAGGGGGCGCGATGGGACAAGAGACCCAGTACTTC.